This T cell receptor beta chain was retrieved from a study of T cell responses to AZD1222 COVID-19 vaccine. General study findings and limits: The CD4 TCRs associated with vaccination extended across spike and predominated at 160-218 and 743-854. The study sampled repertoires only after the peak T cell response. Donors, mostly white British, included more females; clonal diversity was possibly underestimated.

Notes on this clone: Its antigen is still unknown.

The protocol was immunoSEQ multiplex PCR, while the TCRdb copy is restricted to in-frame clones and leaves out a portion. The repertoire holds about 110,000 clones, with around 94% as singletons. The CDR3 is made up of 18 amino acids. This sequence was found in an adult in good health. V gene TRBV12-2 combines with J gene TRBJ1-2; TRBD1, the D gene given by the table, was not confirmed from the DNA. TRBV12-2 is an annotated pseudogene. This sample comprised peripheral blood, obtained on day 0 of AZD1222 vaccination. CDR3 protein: CASRFSRTLRTTNYGYTF. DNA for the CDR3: TGTGCAAGTCGCTTCTCACGGACACTTAGGACGACTAACTATGGCTACACCTTC.